The next 2 T cell receptor beta chains were all read from a single sample in a study of post-analysis software for immune sequencing data. Findings and caveats of the study: Among a few TRBV segments more frequent in patients than controls were TRBV5-6, TRBV5-1 and TRBV20-1.

The TCR beta cDNA libraries carried unique molecular identifiers. TCRdb reprocessed the PCR reads with MiXCR, giving one entry per CDR3 protein. The sample shows about 540,000 distinct CDR3 sequences, around 31% of them seen only once. Their recognized antigens are unknown. Sequencing was carried out using blood. All receptors derive from a girl between 2 and 17 years old with multiple sclerosis.

This clonotype was seen a handful of times. The J gene is TRBJ1-2, the V gene TRBV27, with a possible D match to TRBD1 (6 bases). Between the trimmed V and J ends, which lost 6 bases and 7 bases, there was a span of 24 bases. Germline V CDR1 and CDR2: MNHEY, SMNVEV (reference sequence). The CDR3 is made up of 16 amino acids. CDR3 bases: TGTGCCAGCAGAATAGCCGGGGCGGGGGCGCGTGGTGGCTACACCTTC. As protein: CASRIAGAGARGGYTF.

The chain has TRBV20-1 and TRBJ2-3, with 9 bases fitting TRBD1. CDR1 is DFQATT, CDR2 SNEGSKA, per germline (reference sequence). This CDR3 spans 15 amino acids. The junction had 11 bases not matched to a gene; V was cut back by 6 bases and J by 4 bases. This CDR3 is CSAPETGGGSDTQYF. For the CDR3, the DNA is TGCAGTGCGCCCGAAACAGGGGGCGGGTCAGATACGCAGTATTTT.